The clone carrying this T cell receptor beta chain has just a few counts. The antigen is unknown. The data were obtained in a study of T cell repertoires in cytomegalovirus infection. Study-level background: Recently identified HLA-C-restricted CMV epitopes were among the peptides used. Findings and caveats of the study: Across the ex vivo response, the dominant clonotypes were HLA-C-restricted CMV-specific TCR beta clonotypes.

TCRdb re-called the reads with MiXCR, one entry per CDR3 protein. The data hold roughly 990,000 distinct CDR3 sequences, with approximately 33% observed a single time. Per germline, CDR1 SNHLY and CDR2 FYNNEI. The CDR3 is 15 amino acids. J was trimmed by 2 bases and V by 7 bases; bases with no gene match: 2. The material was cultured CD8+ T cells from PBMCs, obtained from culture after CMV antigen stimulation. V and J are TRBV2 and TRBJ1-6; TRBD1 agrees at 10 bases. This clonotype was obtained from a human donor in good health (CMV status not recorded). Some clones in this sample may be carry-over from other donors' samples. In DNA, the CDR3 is TGTGCCAGCACGGGACAGGGGACCTATAATTCACCCCTCCACTTT. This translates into CASTGQGTYNSPLHF.